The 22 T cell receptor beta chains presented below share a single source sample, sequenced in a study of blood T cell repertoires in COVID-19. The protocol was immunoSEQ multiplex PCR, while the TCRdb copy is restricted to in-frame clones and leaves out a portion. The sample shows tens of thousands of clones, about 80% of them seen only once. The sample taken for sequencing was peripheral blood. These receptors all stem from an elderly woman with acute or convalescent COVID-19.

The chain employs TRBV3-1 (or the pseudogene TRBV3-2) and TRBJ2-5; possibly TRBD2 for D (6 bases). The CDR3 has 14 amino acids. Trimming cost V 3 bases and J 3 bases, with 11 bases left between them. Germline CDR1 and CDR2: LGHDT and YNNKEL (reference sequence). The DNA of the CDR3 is TGTGCCAGCAGCCAGGGCGGGGCCAAAGAGACCCAGTACTTC. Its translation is CASSQGGAKETQYF.

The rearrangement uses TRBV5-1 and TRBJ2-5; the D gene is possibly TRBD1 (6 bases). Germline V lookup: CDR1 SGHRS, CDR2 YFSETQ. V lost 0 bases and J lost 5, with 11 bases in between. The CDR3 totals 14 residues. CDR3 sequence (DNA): TGCGCCAGCAGCTTGGGTCAGGGGTCGGAGACCCAGTACTTC. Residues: CASSLGQGSETQYF.

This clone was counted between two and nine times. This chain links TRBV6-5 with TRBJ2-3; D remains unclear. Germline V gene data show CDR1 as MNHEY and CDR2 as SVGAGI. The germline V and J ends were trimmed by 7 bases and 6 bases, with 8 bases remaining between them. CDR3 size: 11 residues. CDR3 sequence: CASTLLDTQYF. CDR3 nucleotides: TGTGCCAGCACCCTGTTGGATACGCAGTATTTT.

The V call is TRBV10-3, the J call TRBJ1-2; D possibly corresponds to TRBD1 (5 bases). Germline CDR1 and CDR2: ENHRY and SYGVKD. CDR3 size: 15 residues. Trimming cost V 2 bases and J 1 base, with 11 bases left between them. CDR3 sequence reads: CAISEGPGRNYGYTF. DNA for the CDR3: TGTGCCATCAGTGAGGGTCCAGGGCGTAACTATGGCTACACCTTC.

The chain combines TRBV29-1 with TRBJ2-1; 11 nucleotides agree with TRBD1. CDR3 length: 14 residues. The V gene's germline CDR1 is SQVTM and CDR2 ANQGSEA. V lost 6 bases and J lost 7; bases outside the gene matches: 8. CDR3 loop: CSVAGQGVGNEQFF. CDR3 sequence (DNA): TGCAGCGTGGCGGGACAGGGGGTGGGGAATGAGCAGTTCTTC.

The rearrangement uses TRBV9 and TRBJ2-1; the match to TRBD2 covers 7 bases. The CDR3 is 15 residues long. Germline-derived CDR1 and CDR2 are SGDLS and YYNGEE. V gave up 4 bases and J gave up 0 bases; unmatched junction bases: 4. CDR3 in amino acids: CASSYGGSSYNEQFF. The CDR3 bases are TGTGCCAGCAGCTACGGGGGGAGCTCCTACAATGAGCAGTTCTTC.

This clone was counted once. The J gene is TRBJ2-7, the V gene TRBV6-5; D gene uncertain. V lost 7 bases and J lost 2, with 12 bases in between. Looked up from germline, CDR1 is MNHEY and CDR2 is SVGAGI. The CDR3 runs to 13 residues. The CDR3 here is CASTKAVTYEQYF. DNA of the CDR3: TGTGCCAGCACGAAGGCGGTCACCTACGAGCAGTACTTC.

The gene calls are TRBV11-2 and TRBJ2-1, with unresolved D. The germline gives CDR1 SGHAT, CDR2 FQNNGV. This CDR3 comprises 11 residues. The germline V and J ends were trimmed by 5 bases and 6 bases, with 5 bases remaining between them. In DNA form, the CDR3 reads TGTGCCAGCAGCCCCTTCAATGAGCAGTTCTTC. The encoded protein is CASSPFNEQFF.

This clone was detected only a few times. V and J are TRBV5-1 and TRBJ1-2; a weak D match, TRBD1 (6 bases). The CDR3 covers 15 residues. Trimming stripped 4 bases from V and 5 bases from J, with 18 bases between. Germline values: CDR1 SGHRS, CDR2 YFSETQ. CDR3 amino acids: CASSPYTGRPYGYTF. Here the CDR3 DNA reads TGCGCCAGCAGCCCCTACACAGGGCGCCCGTATGGCTACACCTTC. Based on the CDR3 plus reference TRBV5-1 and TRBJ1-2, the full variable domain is KAGVTQTPRYLIKTRGQQVTLSCSPISGHRSVSWYQQTPGQGLQFLFEYFSETQRNKGNFPGRFSGRQFSNSRSEMNVSTLELGDSALYLCASSPYTGRPYGYTFGSGTRLTVV.

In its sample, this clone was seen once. The CDR3 bases are TGCAGCGTTCCCCGACTAGCCCCTCCAGATACGCAGTATTTT. Translated: CSVPRLAPPDTQYF. The chain is built from TRBV29-1 and TRBJ2-3; 7 nucleotides match TRBD2. This CDR3 is built from 14 residues. V dropped 5 bases and J dropped 4; count of bases not matched to a gene: 9. The germline gives CDR1 SQVTM, CDR2 ANQGSEA.

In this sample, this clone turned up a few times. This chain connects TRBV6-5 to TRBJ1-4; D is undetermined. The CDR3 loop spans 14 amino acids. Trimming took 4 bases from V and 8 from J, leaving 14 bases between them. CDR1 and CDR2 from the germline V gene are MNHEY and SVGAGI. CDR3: CASSWRRDGEKLFF. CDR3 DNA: TGTGCCAGCAGTTGGAGGAGGGATGGGGAAAAACTGTTTTTT.

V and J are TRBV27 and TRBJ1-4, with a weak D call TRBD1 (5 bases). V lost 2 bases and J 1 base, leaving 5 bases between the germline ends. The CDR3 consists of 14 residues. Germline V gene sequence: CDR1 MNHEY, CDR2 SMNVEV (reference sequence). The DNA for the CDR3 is TGTGCCAGCAGTTTACAGGGAACTAATGAAAAACTGTTTTTT. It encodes CASSLQGTNEKLFF.

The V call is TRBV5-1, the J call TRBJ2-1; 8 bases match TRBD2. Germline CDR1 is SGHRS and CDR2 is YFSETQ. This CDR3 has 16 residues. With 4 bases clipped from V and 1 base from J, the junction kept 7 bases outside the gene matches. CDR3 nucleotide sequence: TGCGCCAGCAGCAGAGCGGGACTAGAATCCTACAATGAGCAGTTCTTC. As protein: CASSRAGLESYNEQFF.

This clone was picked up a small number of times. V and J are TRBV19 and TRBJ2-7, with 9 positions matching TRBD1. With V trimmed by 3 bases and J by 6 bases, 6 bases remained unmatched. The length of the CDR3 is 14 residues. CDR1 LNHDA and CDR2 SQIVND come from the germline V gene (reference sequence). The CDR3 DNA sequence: TGTGCCAGTAGTATCCAGGTGACAGGGGGCGAGCAGTACTTC. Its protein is CASSIQVTGGEQYF.

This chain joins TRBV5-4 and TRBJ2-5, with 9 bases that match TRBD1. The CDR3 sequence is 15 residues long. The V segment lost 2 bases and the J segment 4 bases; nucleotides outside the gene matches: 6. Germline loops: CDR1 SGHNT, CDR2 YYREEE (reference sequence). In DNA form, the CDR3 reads TGTGCCAGCAGCTTCGGGACAGGGCGGGGAGAGACCCAGTACTTC. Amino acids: CASSFGTGRGETQYF.

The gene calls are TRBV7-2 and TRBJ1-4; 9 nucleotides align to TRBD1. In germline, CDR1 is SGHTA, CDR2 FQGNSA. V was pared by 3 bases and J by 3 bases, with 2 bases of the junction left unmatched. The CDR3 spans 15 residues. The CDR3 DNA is TGTGCCAGCAGCTTTTGGACAGGGGCTAATGAAAAACTGTTTTTT. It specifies CASSFWTGANEKLFF.

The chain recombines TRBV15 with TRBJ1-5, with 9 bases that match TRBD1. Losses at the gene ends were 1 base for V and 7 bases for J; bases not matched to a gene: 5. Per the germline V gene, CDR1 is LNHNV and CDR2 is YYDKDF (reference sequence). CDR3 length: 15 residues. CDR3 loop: CATSRAGTGSQPQHF. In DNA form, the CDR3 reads TGTGCCACCAGCAGAGCCGGGACAGGGAGCCAGCCCCAGCATTTT.

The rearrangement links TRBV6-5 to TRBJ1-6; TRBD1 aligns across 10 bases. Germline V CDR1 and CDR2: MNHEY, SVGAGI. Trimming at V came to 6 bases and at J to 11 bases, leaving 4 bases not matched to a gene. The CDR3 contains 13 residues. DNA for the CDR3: TGTGCCAGCAGGACAGGGGGCAGGACACCCCTCCACTTT. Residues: CASRTGGRTPLHF.

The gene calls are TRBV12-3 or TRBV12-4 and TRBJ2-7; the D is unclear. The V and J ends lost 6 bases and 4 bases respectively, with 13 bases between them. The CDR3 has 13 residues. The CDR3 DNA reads TGTGCCAGCAGCCCCCAGGTAACTTACGAGCAGTACTTC. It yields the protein CASSPQVTYEQYF.

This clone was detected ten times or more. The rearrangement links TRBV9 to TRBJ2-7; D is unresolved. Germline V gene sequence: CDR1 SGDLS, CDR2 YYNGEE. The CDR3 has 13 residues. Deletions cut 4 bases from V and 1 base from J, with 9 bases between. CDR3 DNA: TGTGCCAGCAGCTCGCGCGGATCCTACGAGCAGTACTTC. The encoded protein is CASSSRGSYEQYF.

The CDR3, as DNA: TGTGCCTGGACCAGACAGGGACGCATGAACACTGAAGCTTTCTTT. Translated, it gives CAWTRQGRMNTEAFF. V usage is TRBV30 and J usage is TRBJ1-1, with 7 nucleotides matching TRBD1. V shed 4 bases and J 0 bases; nucleotides not matched to a gene: 8. This CDR3 spans 15 amino acids. Per the germline V gene, CDR1 is GTSNPN and CDR2 is SVGIG (reference sequence).

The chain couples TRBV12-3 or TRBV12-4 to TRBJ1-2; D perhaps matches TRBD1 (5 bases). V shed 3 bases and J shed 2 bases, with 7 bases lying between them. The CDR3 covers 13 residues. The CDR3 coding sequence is TGTGCCAGCAGTTTTAGACAGAACTATGGCTACACCTTC. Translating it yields CASSFRQNYGYTF.